Below, 25 T cell receptor beta chains from the same sample are listed, as sequenced in a study of shared clonotypes between healthy human individuals. The table came from immunoSEQ multiplex PCR; TCRdb's copy has only in-frame clones and leaves some out. The top ten hold roughly 1.2% of the sample, which has about 1,900,000 clones, over 85% seen once. Only CD45RO-negative cells positively selected for CCR7 counted as naive CD8 cells, so terminally differentiated effector memory CD45RA+ cells were excluded. Sequencing was performed on naive CD8+ T cells sorted from blood. The origin of the receptors is a man between 18 and 29 years old in good health.

CDR3 coding DNA: TGCGCCAGCAGTGATGCGGCTAATGAAAAACTGTTTTTT. This codes for CASSDAANEKLFF. V usage is TRBV10-1 and J usage is TRBJ1-4; D call uncertain. Trimming stripped 3 bases from V and 3 bases from J, with 5 bases between. Germline lookup yields CDR1 WNHNN and CDR2 SYGVQD (reference sequence). The CDR3 has 13 amino acids.

The V gene is TRBV7-6, the J gene TRBJ2-7; D uncertain. CDR3 length equals 13 residues. Trimming stripped 1 base from V and 3 bases from J, with 7 bases between. The germline CDR1 and CDR2 sequences are SGHVS and FNYEAQ. As DNA, the CDR3 is TGTGCCAGCAGCTTAGACATAGGCTACGAGCAGTACTTC. This gives the protein CASSLDIGYEQYF.

Of note for this clone: Other DNA sequences within the sample encode an identical CDR3. The rearrangement links TRBV29-1 to TRBJ1-1; maybe TRBD1 (5 bases). This CDR3 comprises 12 residues. Germline values: CDR1 SQVTM, CDR2 ANQGSEA. Trimming took off 4 bases at V and 4 bases at J, with 10 bases between the two ends. The CDR3 nucleotides are TGCAGCGTTGTCGGGGGTTCCACTGAAGCTTTCTTT. Its translation is CSVVGGSTEAFF.

The V call is TRBV6-5, the J call TRBJ1-6; the D gene is possibly TRBD1 (6 bases). This CDR3 region has 15 residues. The ends were cut back, 0 bases at V and 6 bases at J, with 9 bases in the middle. CDR1 is MNHEY and CDR2 is SVGAGI in the germline V gene. CDR3 coding DNA: TGTGCCAGCAGTTACTCGACAGGAATTAATTCACCCCTCCACTTT. Its protein product is CASSYSTGINSPLHF.

The chain employs TRBV9 and TRBJ1-2; the D gene is possibly TRBD1 (6 bases). V was trimmed by 4 bases and J by 2 bases, leaving 18 bases between them. The CDR3 has 16 amino acids. Germline V gene data show CDR1 as SGDLS and CDR2 as YYNGEE. The CDR3 DNA sequence: TGTGCCAGCAGCCCACCGAGGAGGGACATAAACTATGGCTACACCTTC. It encodes CASSPPRRDINYGYTF.

The CDR3, as DNA: TGTGCCAGCAGCTTGGGCGGGACCTTGCCAGGTCAGTACTTC. This encodes CASSLGGTLPGQYF. The chain has TRBV5-6 and TRBJ2-7; D may be TRBD2 (6 bases). CDR1 is SGHDT and CDR2 is YYEEEE in the germline V gene. CDR3 length: 14 residues. V dropped 0 bases and J dropped 10 bases, with 17 bases sitting between them.

A single count supports this clone. The CDR3 protein is CASSLTAAPSYEQYF. In DNA, the CDR3 is TGTGCCAGCAGCCTCACAGCGGCGCCCTCCTACGAGCAGTACTTC. The chain uses TRBV7-9 and TRBJ2-7, with D possibly being TRBD2 (5 bases). The CDR3 covers 15 residues. Trimming stripped 5 bases from V and 0 bases from J, with 14 bases between. Per the germline V gene, CDR1 is SEHNR and CDR2 is FQNEAQ (reference sequence).

The chain carries TRBV9 and TRBJ1-3; no definite D call. The CDR3 runs 13 residues. Germline CDR1 SGDLS, CDR2 YYNGEE. The V gene lost 0 bases and the J gene lost 2 bases, with 3 bases spanning the gap. The CDR3 here is CASSVAPGNTIYF. The CDR3 nucleotides are TGTGCCAGCAGCGTAGCACCTGGAAACACCATATATTTT.

J is TRBJ1-3 and V is TRBV7-9, with TRBD1 identical over 8 bases. The germline CDR1 and CDR2 sequences are SEHNR and FQNEAQ (reference sequence). V lost 1 base, J lost 4 bases, and 6 bases stayed unmatched. The CDR3 is 16 residues long. The DNA of the CDR3 is TGTGCCAGCAGCTTAGTAGGGACAGGAGGGGGAAACACCATATATTTT. It codes for CASSLVGTGGGNTIYF.

This clone was found a few times. The chain couples TRBV7-9 to TRBJ1-1; the D is unclear. Germline V CDR1 and CDR2: SEHNR, FQNEAQ (reference sequence). The CDR3 covers 13 residues. The germline V and J ends were trimmed by 4 bases and 6 bases, with 12 bases remaining between them. For the CDR3, the DNA is TGTGCCAGCAGCTCTGGGAGGTCCCCTGAAGCTTTCTTT. Translated, it gives CASSSGRSPEAFF. The entire variable domain, with the rest obtained from reference TRBV7-9 and TRBJ1-1, is as follows: DTGVSQNPRHKITKRGQNVTFRCDPISEHNRLYWYRQTLGQGPEFLTYFQNEAQLEKSRLLSDRFSAERPKGSFSTLEIQRTEQGDSAMYLCASSSGRSPEAFFGQGTRLTVV.

This chain links TRBV6-5 with TRBJ1-1; tentative D call: TRBD1 (5 bases). Germline V gene lookup returns CDR1 MNHEY and CDR2 SVGAGI. The length of the CDR3 is 14 residues. V was trimmed by 2 bases and J by 2 bases, leaving 9 bases between them. The CDR3 protein is CASSYGGDNTEAFF. In DNA, the CDR3 is TGTGCCAGCAGTTACGGGGGGGACAACACTGAAGCTTTCTTT.

The J gene is TRBJ1-2, the V gene TRBV5-6; D is unresolved. The CDR3 length is 13 residues. CDR1 is SGHDT, CDR2 YYEEEE, per germline. V lost 5 bases, J lost 0 bases, and 8 bases lay in between. The CDR3 DNA reads as TGTGCCAGCAGATCGGCGGCTAACTATGGCTACACCTTC. Translating gives CASRSAANYGYTF.

The chain uses TRBV7-9 and TRBJ2-2; D remains unclear. Germline CDR1 is SEHNR and CDR2 is FQNEAQ (reference sequence). This CDR3 is 14 amino acids long. Trimming left V 5 bases short and J 10 bases short, with 17 bases between. The CDR3 nucleotides read TGTGCCAGCAGCCCAAGACCCCTTTTTCCGGAGCTGTTTTTT. Its translation: CASSPRPLFPELFF.

This chain connects TRBV30 to TRBJ1-2; TRBD1 might be the D (6 bases). V gave up 0 bases and J gave up 4 bases, with 12 bases separating them. The CDR3 is 14 amino acids. Germline V gene sequence: CDR1 GTSNPN, CDR2 SVGIG (reference sequence). The CDR3: CAWSVGQRAYGYTF. DNA for the CDR3: TGTGCCTGGAGTGTAGGACAGAGGGCCTATGGCTACACCTTC.

This clone was counted once. The V and J genes are TRBV30 and TRBJ1-4; no clear D. The ends were cut back, 4 bases at V and 2 bases at J, with 8 bases in the middle. The V gene's germline CDR1 is GTSNPN and CDR2 SVGIG (reference sequence). The CDR3 is made up of 13 amino acids. Here the CDR3 reads CAWTTVTNEKLFF. DNA for the CDR3: TGTGCCTGGACAACAGTTACTAATGAAAAACTGTTTTTT.

The chain links TRBV28 to TRBJ2-7; 9 bases fit TRBD1. V trimming: 7 bases; J trimming: 3 bases; junction bases outside the gene matches: 7. The CDR3 extends over 14 amino acids. Germline values: CDR1 MDHEN, CDR2 SYDVKM. The CDR3 sequence: CASTVGQGFYEQYF. The DNA of the CDR3 is TGTGCCAGCACCGTGGGACAGGGATTCTACGAGCAGTACTTC.

The genes are TRBV27 and TRBJ1-5, with 9 bases that match TRBD1. The CDR3 runs to 14 residues. Trimming took 5 bases from V and 5 from J; bases not matched to a gene: 4. Germline values: CDR1 MNHEY, CDR2 SMNVEV (reference sequence). The CDR3 spells CASSVGQGYQPQHF. Here the CDR3 DNA reads TGTGCCAGCAGTGTAGGACAGGGGTATCAGCCCCAGCATTTT.

The count of this clone is one. The chain joins TRBV4-1 to TRBJ2-2; D is possibly TRBD2 (6 bases). With 3 bases removed from V and 6 bases from J, the gap between germline ends came to 14 bases. Germline CDR1 and CDR2: MGHRA and YSYEKL. The CDR3 is 15 residues long. The CDR3: CASSQGTHGAGELFF. The CDR3, as DNA: TGCGCCAGCAGCCAGGGGACTCACGGGGCCGGGGAGCTGTTTTTT.

V gene TRBV28 combines with J gene TRBJ2-7, with D possibly being TRBD1 or TRBD2 (6 bases each). This CDR3 spans 14 amino acids. Germline CDR1 is MDHEN and CDR2 is SYDVKM. Trimming cost V 1 base and J 3 bases, with 10 bases left between them. The CDR3 bases are TGTGCCAGCAGTTTATTTAGGGGGGACTACGAGCAGTACTTC. Translated, it gives CASSLFRGDYEQYF.

The rearrangement uses TRBV7-2 and TRBJ2-1, with TRBD2 as a possible D gene (6 bases). Germline V CDR1 and CDR2: SGHTA, FQGNSA. V was cut by 8 bases and J by 0 bases, with 11 bases left in between. This CDR3 comprises 14 residues. CDR3 protein: CASCGAYSYNEQFF. The DNA for the CDR3 is TGTGCCAGCTGCGGGGCCTACTCCTACAATGAGCAGTTCTTC. Together with reference TRBV7-2 and TRBJ2-1, the CDR3 gives the full variable domain: GAGVSQSPSNKVTEKGKDVELRCDPISGHTALYWYRQSLGQGLEFLIYFQGNSAPDKSGLPSDRFSAERTGGSVSTLTIQRTQQEDSAVYLCASCGAYSYNEQFFGPGTRLTVL.

V is TRBV10-3 and J is TRBJ1-3; no firm D call. The CDR3 is made up of 16 amino acids. Trimming left V 3 bases short and J 0 bases short, with 12 bases between. CDR1 is ENHRY, CDR2 SYGVKD, per germline. DNA for the CDR3: TGTGCCATCAGTGACCCTCCCCGGGGCTCTGGAAACACCATATATTTT. Encoded protein: CAISDPPRGSGNTIYF.

This chain joins TRBV29-1 and TRBJ2-1, with 7 positions matching TRBD2. CDR3 length equals 15 residues. V lost 3 bases, J lost 1 base, and 6 bases stayed unmatched. Germline V gene sequence: CDR1 SQVTM, CDR2 ANQGSEA. CDR3 protein: CSVDGRENSYNEQFF. As DNA, the CDR3 is TGCAGCGTTGACGGGCGGGAGAATTCCTACAATGAGCAGTTCTTC.

This chain joins TRBV11-2 and TRBJ2-5, with unresolved D. V dropped 2 bases and J dropped 3 bases, with 4 bases sitting between them. The germline V gene encodes CDR1 SGHAT and CDR2 FQNNGV. The CDR3 sequence is 12 residues long. CDR3 in amino acids: CASSLFEETQYF. The CDR3 DNA is TGTGCCAGCAGCTTATTCGAAGAGACCCAGTACTTC.

The chain links TRBV19 to TRBJ2-3, with 15 bases aligning to TRBD2. Germline lookup yields CDR1 LNHDA and CDR2 SQIVND (reference sequence). The CDR3 covers 18 residues. V trimming: 3 bases; J trimming: 1 base; junction bases outside the gene matches: 5. The CDR3, as DNA: TGTGCCAGTAGTATGACGGGACTAGCGGGAGGCCGCACAGATACGCAGTATTTT. Amino acids: CASSMTGLAGGRTDTQYF.

V and J are TRBV6-5 and TRBJ2-5; D gene ambiguous. V was shortened by 4 bases and J by 4 bases, with 7 bases between the two germline ends. Germline V gene lookup returns CDR1 MNHEY and CDR2 SVGAGI. The CDR3 has 12 residues. Written as DNA, the CDR3 is TGTGCCAGCAGTTCCTGGGGAGAGACCCAGTACTTC. Translation: CASSSWGETQYF.